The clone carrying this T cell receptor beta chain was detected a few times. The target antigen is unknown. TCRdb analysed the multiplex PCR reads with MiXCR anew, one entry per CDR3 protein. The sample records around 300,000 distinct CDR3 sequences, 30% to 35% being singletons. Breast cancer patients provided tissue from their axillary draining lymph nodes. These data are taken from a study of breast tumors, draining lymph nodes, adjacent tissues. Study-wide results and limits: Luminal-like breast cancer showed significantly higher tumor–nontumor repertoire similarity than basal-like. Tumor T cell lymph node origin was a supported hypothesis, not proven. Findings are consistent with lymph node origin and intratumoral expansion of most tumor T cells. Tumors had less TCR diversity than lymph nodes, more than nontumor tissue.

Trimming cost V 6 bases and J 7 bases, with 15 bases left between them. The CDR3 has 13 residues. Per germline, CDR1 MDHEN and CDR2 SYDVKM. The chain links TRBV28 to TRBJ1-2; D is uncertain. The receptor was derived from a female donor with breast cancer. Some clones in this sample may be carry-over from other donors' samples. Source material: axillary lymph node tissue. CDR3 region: CASSPHDISGYTF. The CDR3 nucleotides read TGTGCCAGCAGCCCACACGACATTTCTGGCTACACCTTC.